Below, 2 T cell receptor beta chains from the same sample are listed, as sequenced in a study of blood T cell repertoires in COVID-19. Assay used: immunoSEQ multiplex PCR; TCRdb lists only in-frame clones, some missing. This sample has 250,000 to 300,000 clones, with more than 85% found just once. The sequenced sample was peripheral blood. These receptors came from a young man with active or convalescent COVID-19.

The chain has TRBV6-5 and TRBJ2-7, with 12 bases that match TRBD1. This CDR3 comprises 16 residues. Trimming removed 2 bases from V and 6 bases from J; junction bases left unmatched: 8. Germline CDR1 MNHEY, CDR2 SVGAGI. The DNA for the CDR3 is TGTGCCAGCAGTTACCGAGCCGGGACAGGGGGCGCCGAGCAGTACTTC. Translation gives CASSYRAGTGGAEQYF.

The chain recombines TRBV24-1 with TRBJ2-1, with D tentatively TRBD1 (5 bases). The CDR3 loop spans 14 amino acids. Germline assignment: CDR1 KGHDR and CDR2 SFDVKD. V lost 5 bases to trimming and J lost 0 bases, with 7 bases between them. Here the CDR3 reads CATSADSSYNEQFF. CDR3 sequence (DNA): TGTGCCACCAGTGCCGACAGCTCCTACAATGAGCAGTTCTTC.